The 23 T cell receptor beta chains presented below share a single source sample, sequenced in a study of CD8 T cells in ankylosing spondylitis. Points from the study as a whole: What seemed typical of ankylosing spondylitis blood was a TCR beta motif built from under 10 highly homologous variants.

These receptors lack a known antigen. MiXCR, applied by TCRdb to the 5' RACE reads, yields one record per CDR3 protein. The sample holds some 100,000 distinct CDR3 sequences; roughly 8.5% are singletons and the top ten take more than 30%. The sequencing sample was made of blood, either unsorted or a sorted T cell fraction (not recorded which). The receptors come from a male donor with ankylosing spondylitis.

This clonotype was seen ten or more times. The chain is built from TRBV20-1 and TRBJ2-2; the D gene is possibly TRBD1 (6 bases). The germline gives CDR1 DFQATT, CDR2 SNEGSKA (reference sequence). Trimming cost V 7 bases and J 3 bases, with 18 bases left between them. The CDR3 length is 15 residues. The CDR3 sequence: CSVRWGRSDTGELFF. CDR3 in DNA: TGCAGTGTACGGTGGGGGCGGTCGGACACCGGGGAGCTGTTTTTT.

The CDR3 spells CASSPISGRRYNEQFF. The CDR3 DNA follows: TGTGCCAGCTCACCTATTAGCGGGAGGCGGTACAATGAGCAGTTCTTC. The chain couples TRBV18 to TRBJ2-1, with 10 bases fitting TRBD2. The trim removed 3 bases at V and 4 bases at J, leaving 6 bases unmatched. The CDR3 has 16 residues. Germline CDR1 is KGHSH and CDR2 is LQKENI.

This chain links TRBV27 with TRBJ2-1; D tentatively reads TRBD1 or TRBD2 (5 bases each). V lost 3 bases and J 6 bases, leaving 9 bases between the germline ends. The CDR3 spans 13 residues. Germline CDR1 is MNHEY and CDR2 is SMNVEV (reference sequence). CDR3 protein: CASSLRGFNEQFF. CDR3 coding DNA: TGTGCCAGCAGTTTGAGGGGTTTCAATGAGCAGTTCTTC.

This sequence joins TRBV19 and TRBJ2-1; D perhaps matches TRBD1 (5 bases). This CDR3 contains 18 residues. Germline CDR1 reads LNHDA; CDR2 reads SQIVND (reference sequence). V was trimmed by 3 bases and J by 0 bases, leaving 18 bases between them. CDR3 sequence: CASSMEGAPISSYNEQFF. The CDR3 nucleotides are TGTGCCAGTAGTATGGAAGGGGCCCCAATTAGCTCCTACAATGAGCAGTTCTTC.

The rearrangement joins TRBV7-7 to TRBJ2-3; a weak D match, TRBD2 (5 bases). The CDR3 loop spans 15 amino acids. The germline gives CDR1 SSHAT, CDR2 FNYEAQ (reference sequence). The V and J ends lost 1 base and 0 bases respectively, with 8 bases between them. CDR3 nucleotides: TGTGCCAGCAGCTTAGGGCGGGTGAGCACAGATACGCAGTATTTT. This encodes CASSLGRVSTDTQYF.

This clonotype was counted ten times or more. V gene TRBV29-1 combines with J gene TRBJ2-5, with a possible D match to TRBD1 (5 bases). V was cut by 3 bases and J by 1 base, with 18 bases left in between. There are 16 residues in the CDR3. Germline V CDR1 and CDR2: SQVTM, ANQGSEA. CDR3 nucleotides: TGCAGCGTTGATCTTCTGGCCAGGGAAGCCCAAGAGACCCAGTACTTC. Amino acid sequence: CSVDLLAREAQETQYF.

There are many counts of this clonotype. The V call is TRBV25-1, the J call TRBJ2-2; D may correspond to TRBD1 or TRBD2 (5 bases each). Germline loops: CDR1 MGHDK, CDR2 SYGVNS. This CDR3 spans 16 amino acids. Trimming stripped 2 bases from V and 1 base from J, with 11 bases between. The CDR3 reads CASSEQGRRNTGELFF. CDR3 bases: TGTGCCAGCAGTGAACAGGGACGGCGGAACACCGGGGAGCTGTTTTTT.

This clonotype was counted a few times. The chain links TRBV3-1 to TRBJ2-4, with D uncertain. The V end was cut by 4 bases, the J end by 6 bases, with 10 bases between. Looked up from germline, CDR1 is LGHDT and CDR2 is YNNKEL (reference sequence). The CDR3 loop spans 13 amino acids. Here the CDR3 reads CASSLWPTNIQYF. The CDR3 nucleotides read TGTGCCAGCAGCCTGTGGCCGACAAACATTCAGTACTTC. The whole variable domain, filled in from reference TRBV3-1 and TRBJ2-4, reads DTAVSQTPKYLVTQMGNDKSIKCEQNLGHDTMYWYKQDSKKFLKIMFSYNNKELIINETVPNRFSPKSPDKAHLNLHINSLELGDSAVYFCASSLWPTNIQYFGAGTRLSVL.

This clonotype occurred many times. V and J are TRBV7-8 and TRBJ1-5; a weak D match, TRBD1 (5 bases). The germline CDR1 and CDR2 sequences are SGHVS and FQNEAQ. This CDR3 is built from 16 residues. V lost 1 base to trimming and J lost 4 bases, with 14 bases between them. CDR3 DNA sequence: TGTGCCAGCAGCTTAGTCGGGACGGAAATTAATCAGCCCCAGCATTTT. The encoded protein is CASSLVGTEINQPQHF.

The CDR3 sequence: CASSLALAGGPLTSGELFF. CDR3 DNA sequence: TGTGCCAGCAGCTTAGCACTAGCGGGAGGGCCCCTTACGTCCGGGGAGCTGTTTTTT. V gene TRBV7-8 combines with J gene TRBJ2-2, with 13 bases lining up with TRBD2. The germline CDR1 and CDR2 sequences are SGHVS and FQNEAQ. The CDR3 consists of 19 residues. V lost 0 bases to trimming and J lost 6 bases; unmatched junction nucleotides: 10.

This clonotype was counted ten times or more. The chain joins TRBV7-9 to TRBJ1-5; possible D gene TRBD1, 5 bases. The length of the CDR3 is 15 residues. Between the trimmed V and J ends, which lost 5 bases and 2 bases, there was a span of 13 bases. Germline CDR1 is SEHNR and CDR2 is FQNEAQ (reference sequence). The CDR3 loop is CASSPGDSRNQPQHF. The DNA of the CDR3 is TGTGCCAGCAGCCCTGGGGACTCTCGCAATCAGCCCCAGCATTTT.

This clonotype came up many times. The V gene is TRBV5-1, the J gene TRBJ2-1; possible D gene TRBD1, 5 bases. V was cut by 0 bases and J by 8 bases, with 15 bases left in between. The CDR3 is made up of 15 amino acids. The germline CDR1 and CDR2 sequences are SGHRS and YFSETQ. The CDR3 DNA follows: TGCGCCAGCAGCTTGGACAGGTACGTCGTGGATGAGCAGTTCTTC. Encoded protein: CASSLDRYVVDEQFF.

J is TRBJ2-1 and V is TRBV20-1; TRBD2 aligns across 14 bases. Germline CDR1 reads DFQATT; CDR2 reads SNEGSKA (reference sequence). V trimming: 7 bases; J trimming: 8 bases; junction bases outside the gene matches: 4. The CDR3 runs 13 residues. CDR3 sequence: CSGRLAGGHEQFF. CDR3 nucleotides: TGCAGTGGTCGACTAGCGGGAGGGCATGAGCAGTTCTTC.

The table lists this clonotype with many counts. This chain links TRBV12-3 or TRBV12-4 with TRBJ1-5; 7 bases are shared with TRBD1. The length of the CDR3 is 15 residues. V lost 3 bases, J lost 3 bases, and 5 bases stayed unmatched. This CDR3 reads CASSFGGQVNQPQHF. CDR3 in DNA: TGTGCCAGCAGTTTCGGTGGACAGGTCAATCAGCCCCAGCATTTT.

The V and J genes are TRBV20-1 and TRBJ2-1, with D maybe TRBD1 (6 bases). Germline CDR1 reads DFQATT; CDR2 reads SNEGSKA (reference sequence). The V gene lost 5 bases and the J gene lost 6 bases, with 23 bases spanning the gap. The CDR3 has 16 amino acids. The CDR3 here is CSAGPTRGRRFNEQFF. Written as DNA, the CDR3 is TGCAGTGCTGGCCCCACGAGGGGGAGAAGGTTCAATGAGCAGTTCTTC.

This clonotype was found a few times. The genes are TRBV20-1 and TRBJ2-7; tentatively, D is TRBD1 or TRBD2 (5 bases each). V was cut by 5 bases and J by 1 base, with 15 bases left in between. The CDR3 has 14 amino acids. CDR1 is DFQATT and CDR2 is SNEGSKA in the germline V gene (reference sequence). CDR3 loop: CSAGDPLESYEQYV. CDR3 sequence (DNA): TGCAGTGCTGGGGACCCCCTTGAGTCCTACGAGCAGTACGTC.

The chain is built from TRBV27 and TRBJ2-2; D is ambiguous. The V gene lost 3 bases and the J gene lost 6 bases, with 14 bases spanning the gap. The CDR3 consists of 15 residues. CDR1 MNHEY and CDR2 SMNVEV come from the germline V gene (reference sequence). This CDR3 reads CASSLSPLAAGELFF. The DNA of the CDR3 is TGTGCCAGCAGTTTGTCTCCTTTGGCGGCCGGGGAGCTGTTTTTT.

V usage is TRBV10-3 and J usage is TRBJ2-5; the match to TRBD2 covers 9 bases. The CDR3 extends over 15 amino acids. Germline CDR1 and CDR2: ENHRY and SYGVKD. Trimming removed 10 bases from V and 4 bases from J; junction bases left unmatched: 13. CDR3 in DNA: TGTGCCACCCTAGACCAGCGGGAGGATCGAGAGACCCAGTACTTC. Amino acid sequence: CATLDQREDRETQYF.

This chain connects TRBV3-1 to TRBJ2-2; 7 positions match TRBD1. This CDR3 is built from 20 residues. Looked up from germline, CDR1 is LGHDT and CDR2 is YNNKEL (reference sequence). Trimming took 0 bases from V and 6 from J; bases not matched to a gene: 19. The CDR3, as DNA: TGTGCCAGCAGCCAAGAAAGAGGTGAACAGGGGAAGGGGACCCCCGGGGAGCTGTTTTTT. Amino acids: CASSQERGEQGKGTPGELFF.

This clonotype was observed many times. J is TRBJ2-1 and V is TRBV7-9; 8 bases line up with TRBD2. Germline lookup yields CDR1 SEHNR and CDR2 FQNEAQ (reference sequence). J was trimmed by 14 bases and V by 5 bases; bases with no gene match: 11. This CDR3 contains 13 residues. The CDR3 protein is CASSPGAGEGKFF. The CDR3 DNA follows: TGTGCCAGCAGCCCGGGAGCGGGAGAGGGAAAGTTCTTC. Together with reference TRBV7-9 and TRBJ2-1, the CDR3 gives the full variable domain: DTGVSQNPRHKITKRGQNVTFRCDPISEHNRLYWYRQTLGQGPEFLTYFQNEAQLEKSRLLSDRFSAERPKGSFSTLEIQRTEQGDSAMYLCASSPGAGEGKFFGPGTRLTVL.

The chain employs TRBV15 and TRBJ1-4; 8 bases fit TRBD1. The junction had 7 bases not matched to a gene; V was cut back by 4 bases and J by 6 bases. This CDR3 spans 15 amino acids. Germline V gene data show CDR1 as LNHNV and CDR2 as YYDKDF (reference sequence). CDR3 sequence reads: CATSTITGGDEKLFF. The CDR3 DNA reads TGTGCCACCAGCACCATCACAGGGGGGGATGAAAAACTGTTTTTT. Supplemented by reference TRBV15 and TRBJ1-4, the full variable domain reads DAMVIQNPRYQVTQFGKPVTLSCSQTLNHNVMYWYQQKSSQAPKLLFHYYDKDFNNEADTPDNFQSRRPNTSFCFLDIRSPGLGDTAMYLCATSTITGGDEKLFFGSGTQLSVL.

This clonotype was recorded many times. The chain recombines TRBV5-1 with TRBJ2-2; TRBD2 matches 15 bases. V shed 4 bases, J shed 1 base, and the junction held 8 bases outside the gene matches. Per the germline V gene, CDR1 is SGHRS and CDR2 is YFSETQ. The CDR3 contains 19 residues. CDR3 region: CASSVTGTSGRWNTGELFF. In DNA, the CDR3 is TGCGCCAGCAGCGTTACCGGGACTAGCGGGAGGTGGAACACCGGGGAGCTGTTTTTT.

This clonotype has a single count. At one end the junction does not follow the germline gene, possibly because of a read error. The DNA for the CDR3 is TGCTGTGCTAGAGATTATCCGTGGGGGCGGGAGCAGCCCCAGCATTTT. It translates to CCARDYPWGREQPQHF. The V gene is TRBV20-1, the J gene TRBJ1-5; perhaps TRBD1 as D (6 bases). The germline V gene has CDR1 DFQATT and CDR2 SNEGSKA (reference sequence). This CDR3 spans 16 amino acids.